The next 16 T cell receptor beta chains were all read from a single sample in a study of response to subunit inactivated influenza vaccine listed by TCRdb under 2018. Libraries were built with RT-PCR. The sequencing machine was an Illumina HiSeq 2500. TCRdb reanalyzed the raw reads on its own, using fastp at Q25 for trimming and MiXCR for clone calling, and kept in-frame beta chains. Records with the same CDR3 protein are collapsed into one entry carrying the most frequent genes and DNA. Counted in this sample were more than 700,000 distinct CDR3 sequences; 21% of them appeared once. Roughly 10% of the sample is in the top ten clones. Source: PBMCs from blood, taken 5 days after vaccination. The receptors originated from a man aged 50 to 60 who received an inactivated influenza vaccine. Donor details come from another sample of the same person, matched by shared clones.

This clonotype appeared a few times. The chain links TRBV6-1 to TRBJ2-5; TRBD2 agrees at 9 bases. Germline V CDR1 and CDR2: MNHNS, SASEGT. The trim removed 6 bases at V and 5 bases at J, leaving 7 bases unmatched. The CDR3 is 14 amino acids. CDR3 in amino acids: CASRGTSFSETQYF. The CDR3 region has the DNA TGTGCCAGCAGGGGGACTAGCTTTAGTGAGACCCAGTACTTC.

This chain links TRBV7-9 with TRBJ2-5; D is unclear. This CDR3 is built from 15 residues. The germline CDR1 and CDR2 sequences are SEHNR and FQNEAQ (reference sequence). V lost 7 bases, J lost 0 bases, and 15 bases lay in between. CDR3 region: CASNLNGPHQETQYF. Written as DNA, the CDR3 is TGTGCCAGCAATCTCAATGGACCGCACCAAGAGACCCAGTACTTC.

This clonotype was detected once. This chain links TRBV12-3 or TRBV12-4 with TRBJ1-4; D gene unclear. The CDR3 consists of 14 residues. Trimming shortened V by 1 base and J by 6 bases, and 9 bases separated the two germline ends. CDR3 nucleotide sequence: TGTGCCAGCAGTTTAGGGCAGCGACATGAAAAACTGTTTTTT. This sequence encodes CASSLGQRHEKLFF.

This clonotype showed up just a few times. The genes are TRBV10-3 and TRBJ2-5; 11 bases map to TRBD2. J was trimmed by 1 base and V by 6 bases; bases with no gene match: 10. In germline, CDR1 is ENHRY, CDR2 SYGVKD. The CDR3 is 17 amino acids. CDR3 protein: CAISGDSSGGTQETQYF. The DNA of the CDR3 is TGTGCCATCAGCGGGGATTCTAGCGGGGGGACCCAAGAGACCCAGTACTTC.

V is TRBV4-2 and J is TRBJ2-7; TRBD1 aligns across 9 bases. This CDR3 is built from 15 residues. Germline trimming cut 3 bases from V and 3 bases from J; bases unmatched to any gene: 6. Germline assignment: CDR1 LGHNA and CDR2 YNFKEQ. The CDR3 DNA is TGTGCCAGCAGCCAGGGACAGGGACGCGGCTACGAGCAGTACTTC. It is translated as CASSQGQGRGYEQYF.

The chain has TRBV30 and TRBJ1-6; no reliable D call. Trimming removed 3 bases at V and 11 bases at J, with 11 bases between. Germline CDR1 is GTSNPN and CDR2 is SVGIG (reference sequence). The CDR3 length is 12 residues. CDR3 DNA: TGTGCCTGGAGAAGAGGTTCGGCACCCCTCCACTTT. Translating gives CAWRRGSAPLHF.

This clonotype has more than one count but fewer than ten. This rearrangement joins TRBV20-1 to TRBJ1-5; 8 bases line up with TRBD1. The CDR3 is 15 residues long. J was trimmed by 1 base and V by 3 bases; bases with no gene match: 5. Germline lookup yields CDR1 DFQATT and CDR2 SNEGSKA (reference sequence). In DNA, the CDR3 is TGCAGTGCTAGCAGACAGGGGATAAGCAATCAGCCCCAGCATTTT. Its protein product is CSASRQGISNQPQHF.

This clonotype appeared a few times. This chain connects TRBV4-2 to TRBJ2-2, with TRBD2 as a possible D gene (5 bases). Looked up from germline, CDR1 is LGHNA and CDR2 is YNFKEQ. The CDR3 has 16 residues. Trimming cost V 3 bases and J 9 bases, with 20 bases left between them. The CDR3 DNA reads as TGTGCCAGCAGCCAGCCCCGGGATCCCCGGGATCGGGAGCTGTTTTTT. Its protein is CASSQPRDPRDRELFF.

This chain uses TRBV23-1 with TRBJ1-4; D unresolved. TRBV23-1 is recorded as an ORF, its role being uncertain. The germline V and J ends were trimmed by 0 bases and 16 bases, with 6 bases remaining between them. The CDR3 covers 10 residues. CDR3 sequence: CASSQSAQFF. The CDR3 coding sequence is TGCGCCAGCAGTCAATCGGCACAGTTTTTT.

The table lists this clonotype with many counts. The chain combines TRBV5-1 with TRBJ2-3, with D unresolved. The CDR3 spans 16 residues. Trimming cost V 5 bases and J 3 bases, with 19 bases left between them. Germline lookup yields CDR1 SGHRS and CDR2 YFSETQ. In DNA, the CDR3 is TGCGCCAGCAGTACTGGAGCCAGTGGGCCGACAGATACGCAGTATTTT. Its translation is CASSTGASGPTDTQYF.

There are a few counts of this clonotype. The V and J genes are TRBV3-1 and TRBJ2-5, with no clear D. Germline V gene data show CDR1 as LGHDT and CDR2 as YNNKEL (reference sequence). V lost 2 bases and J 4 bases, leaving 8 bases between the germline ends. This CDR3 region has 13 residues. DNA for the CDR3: TGTGCCAGCAGCCAAATGGTGTTAGAGACCCAGTACTTC. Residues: CASSQMVLETQYF.

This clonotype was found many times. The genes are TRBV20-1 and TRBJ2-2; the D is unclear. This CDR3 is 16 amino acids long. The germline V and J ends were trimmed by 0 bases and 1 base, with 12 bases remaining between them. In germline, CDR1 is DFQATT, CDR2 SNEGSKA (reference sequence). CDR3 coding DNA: TGCAGTGCTAGAGATCCTTGGTTTCTGAACACCGGGGAGCTGTTTTTT. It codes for CSARDPWFLNTGELFF.

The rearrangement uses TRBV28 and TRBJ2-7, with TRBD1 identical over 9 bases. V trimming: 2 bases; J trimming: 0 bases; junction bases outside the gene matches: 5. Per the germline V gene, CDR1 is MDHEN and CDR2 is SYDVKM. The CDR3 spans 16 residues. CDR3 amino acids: CASSLGGTGISYEQYF. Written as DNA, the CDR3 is TGTGCCAGCAGTTTAGGTGGGACAGGGATCTCCTACGAGCAGTACTTC.

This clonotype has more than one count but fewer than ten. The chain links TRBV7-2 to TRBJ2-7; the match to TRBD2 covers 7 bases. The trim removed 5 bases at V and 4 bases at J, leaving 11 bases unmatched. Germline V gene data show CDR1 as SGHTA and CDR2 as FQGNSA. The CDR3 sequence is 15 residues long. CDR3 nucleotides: TGTGCCAGCAGCCTAACTAGCGTCGGGGGGTACGAGCAGTACTTC. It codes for CASSLTSVGGYEQYF.

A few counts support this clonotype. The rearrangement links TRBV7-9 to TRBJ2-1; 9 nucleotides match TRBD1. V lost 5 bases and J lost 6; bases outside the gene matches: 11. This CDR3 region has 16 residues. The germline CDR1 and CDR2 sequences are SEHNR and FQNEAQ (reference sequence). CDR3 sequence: CASSPPGQGLFNEQFF. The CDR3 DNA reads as TGTGCCAGCAGCCCGCCTGGACAGGGGTTATTCAATGAGCAGTTCTTC.

The CDR3 spells CASSHGTDSYNEQFF. For the CDR3, the DNA is TGCGCCAGCAGCCATGGTACGGATTCCTACAATGAGCAGTTCTTC. The chain joins TRBV4-3 to TRBJ2-1; D gene ambiguous. V was pared by 3 bases and J by 1 base, with 10 bases between. The CDR3 consists of 15 residues. Germline V gives CDR1 LGHNA, CDR2 YSLEER.